Sequencing of this TCR beta chain was carried out in a study of shared clonotypes between healthy human individuals. Study-wide results and limits: Expectations were that clonotype sharing among donors would be affected by sequencing depth.

CD45RO negativity and positive selection for CCR7 defined naive CD8 cells, a population that excluded terminally differentiated effector memory CD45RA+ cells. Among the donors, all were Caucasian adults who lived in Nashville, Tennessee. The repertoire was sequenced with immunoSEQ multiplex PCR; TCRdb's copy has only in-frame clones and lacks some. The data show almost 700,000 clones, with just over 90% seen just once and 24% held by the top ten. Note on this clone: Its matching antigen is unknown.

Germline-derived CDR1 and CDR2 are MNHEY and SMNVEV (reference sequence). The CDR3 has 13 residues. Trimming took 5 bases from V and 12 from J; bases not matched to a gene: 9. The source material was naive CD8+ T cells sorted from blood. The gene calls are TRBV27 and TRBJ2-4, with TRBD1 matching 8 bases. The clonotype was recovered from a man aged 25 to 45 in good health. The CDR3 loop reads CASSPRTGLDQYF. CDR3 coding DNA: TGTGCCAGCAGTCCCAGGACAGGGTTGGATCAGTACTTC.